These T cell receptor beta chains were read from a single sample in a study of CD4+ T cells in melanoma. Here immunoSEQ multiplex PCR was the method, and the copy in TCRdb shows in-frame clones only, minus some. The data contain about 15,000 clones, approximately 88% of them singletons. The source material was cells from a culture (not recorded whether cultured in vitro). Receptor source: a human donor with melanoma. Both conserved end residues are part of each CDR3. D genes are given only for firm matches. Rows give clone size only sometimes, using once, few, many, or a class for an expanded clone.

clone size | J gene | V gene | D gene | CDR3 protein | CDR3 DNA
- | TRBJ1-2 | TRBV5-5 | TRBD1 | CASSLSRTGGAHYGYTF | TGTGCCAGCAGCTTATCAAGGACAGGGGGCGCGCACTATGGCTACACCTTC
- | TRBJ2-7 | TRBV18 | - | CASSPPAENLREQYF | TGTGCCAGCTCACCACCGGCGGAGAACCTACGAGAGCAGTACTTC
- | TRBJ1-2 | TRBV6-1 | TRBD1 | CASRQGGAYGYTF | TGTGCCAGCAGACAGGGGGGGGCCTATGGCTACACCTTC
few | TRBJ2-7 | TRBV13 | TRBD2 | CASSSSGGPTYEQYF | TGTGCCAGCAGCTCTTCGGGGGGGCCGACCTACGAGCAGTACTTC
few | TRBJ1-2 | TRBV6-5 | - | CATKGDRGYTF | TGTGCCACCAAGGGGGATCGAGGCTACACCTTC
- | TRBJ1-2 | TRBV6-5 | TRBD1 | CASSPGTGAMGGYTF | TGTGCCAGCAGTCCCGGGACAGGGGCTATGGGTGGCTACACCTTC
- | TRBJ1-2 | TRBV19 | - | CASSLQATGGYTF | TGTGCCAGTAGCCTACAGGCAACGGGAGGCTACACCTTC
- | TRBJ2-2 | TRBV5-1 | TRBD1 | CASSPGGAGTGELFF | TGCGCCAGCAGCCCAGGGGGCGCAGGGACCGGGGAGCTGTTTTTT
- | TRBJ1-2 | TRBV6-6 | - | CASSYDNYGYTF | TGTGCCAGCAGTTATGATAACTATGGCTACACCTTC
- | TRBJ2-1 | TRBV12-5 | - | CASGFAENEQFF | TGTGCTAGTGGTTTTGCCGAGAATGAGCAGTTCTTC
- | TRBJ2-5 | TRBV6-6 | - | CASDAGRGQETQYF | TGTGCCAGCGACGCCGGCCGGGGGCAAGAGACCCAGTACTTC
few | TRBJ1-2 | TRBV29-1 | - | CSVVVEGYGYTF | TGCAGCGTTGTCGTCGAGGGCTATGGCTACACCTTC
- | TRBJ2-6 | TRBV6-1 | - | CASSSMTGANVLTF | TGTGCCAGCAGTAGCATGACCGGAGCCAACGTCCTGACTTTC
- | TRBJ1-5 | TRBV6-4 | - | CASSDEGGSNQPQHF | TGTGCCAGCAGTGACGAGGGAGGAAGCAATCAGCCCCAGCATTTT
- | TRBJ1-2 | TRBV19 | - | CASSVSLAYGYTF | TGTGCCAGTAGTGTGAGCCTAGCCTATGGCTACACCTTC
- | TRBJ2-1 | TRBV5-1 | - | CASSSGGALYYNEQFF | TGCGCCAGCAGCTCTGGGGGAGCCCTCTACTACAATGAGCAGTTCTTC
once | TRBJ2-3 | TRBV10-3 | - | CAISEGGFGTDTQYF | TGTGCCATCAGTGAGGGAGGGTTCGGCACAGATACGCAGTATTTT
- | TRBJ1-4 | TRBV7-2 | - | CASSLSPTGKLFF | TGTGCCAGCAGCTTATCCCCCACGGGAAAACTGTTTTTT
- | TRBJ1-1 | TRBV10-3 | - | CAISAGGGETEAFF | TGTGCCATCAGTGCGGGGGGCGGTGAAACTGAAGCTTTCTTT
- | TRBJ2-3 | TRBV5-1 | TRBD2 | CASSFWGRPSGGLSDTQYF | TGCGCCAGCAGCTTCTGGGGGAGGCCTAGCGGGGGCCTGTCAGATACGCAGTATTTT
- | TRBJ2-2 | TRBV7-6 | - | CASRNGLGTGELFF | TGTGCCAGCCGGAATGGACTCGGCACCGGGGAGCTGTTTTTT
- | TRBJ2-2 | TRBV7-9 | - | CASSFSMQNTGELFF | TGTGCCAGCAGCTTTTCAATGCAGAACACCGGGGAGCTGTTTTTT
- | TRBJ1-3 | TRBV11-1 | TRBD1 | CASSYGTAGNTIYF | TGTGCCAGCAGCTACGGGACAGCGGGAAACACCATATATTTT
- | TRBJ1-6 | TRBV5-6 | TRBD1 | CASSLRQGPFGSPLHF | TGTGCCAGCAGCTTAAGACAGGGTCCCTTTGGTTCACCCCTCCACTTT
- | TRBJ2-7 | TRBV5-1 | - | CASSLAVGGRDEQYF | TGCGCCAGCAGCTTGGCGGTGGGGGGTCGGGACGAGCAGTACTTC
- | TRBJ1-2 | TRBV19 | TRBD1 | CASSPLSTGRDYGYTF | TGTGCCAGTAGTCCCCTCTCGACAGGGCGGGACTATGGCTACACCTTC
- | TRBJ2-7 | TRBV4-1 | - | CASSDRDGAYEQYF | TGCGCCAGCAGCGACCGGGACGGAGCATACGAGCAGTACTTC
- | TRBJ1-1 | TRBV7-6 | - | CASSLAPNTEAFF | TGTGCCAGCAGCTTAGCGCCGAACACTGAAGCTTTCTTT
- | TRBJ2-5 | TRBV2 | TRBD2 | CASRGGASGGGETQYF | TGTGCCAGCAGGGGGGGAGCTAGCGGGGGCGGGGAGACCCAGTACTTC
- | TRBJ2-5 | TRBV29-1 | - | CSVGTPGTQYF | TGCAGCGTTGGGACCCCGGGGACCCAGTACTTC
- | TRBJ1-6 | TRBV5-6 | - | CASSLGWGPQESPLHF | TGTGCCAGCAGCTTGGGATGGGGTCCTCAGGAGTCACCCCTCCACTTT
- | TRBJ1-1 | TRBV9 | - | CASSVNAGTQYTEAFF | TGTGCCAGCAGCGTAAACGCCGGGACCCAGTACACTGAAGCTTTCTTT
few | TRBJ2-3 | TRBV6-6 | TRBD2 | CASRLAGSTQYF | TGTGCCAGCCGACTAGCGGGGTCTACGCAGTATTTT
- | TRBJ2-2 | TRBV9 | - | CASSVEGATGELFF | TGTGCCAGCAGCGTAGAAGGGGCCACCGGGGAGCTGTTTTTT
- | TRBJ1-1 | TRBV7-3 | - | CASSGGGDTEAFF | TGTGCCAGCAGCGGTGGTGGGGACACTGAAGCTTTCTTT
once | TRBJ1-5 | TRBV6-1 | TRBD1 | CASRGQGYQPQHF | TGTGCCAGCAGGGGACAGGGTTATCAGCCCCAGCATTTT